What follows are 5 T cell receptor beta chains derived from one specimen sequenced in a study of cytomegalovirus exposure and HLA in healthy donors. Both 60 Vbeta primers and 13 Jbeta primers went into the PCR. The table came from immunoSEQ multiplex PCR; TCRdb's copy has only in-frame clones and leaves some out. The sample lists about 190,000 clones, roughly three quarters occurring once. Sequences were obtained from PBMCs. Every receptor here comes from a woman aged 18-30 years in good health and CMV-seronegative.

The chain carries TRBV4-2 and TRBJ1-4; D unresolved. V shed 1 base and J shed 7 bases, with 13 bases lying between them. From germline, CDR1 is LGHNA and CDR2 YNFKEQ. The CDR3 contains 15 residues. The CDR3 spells CASSQVSGGREKLFF. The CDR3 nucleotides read TGTGCCAGCAGCCAAGTGTCCGGTGGGCGTGAAAAACTGTTTTTT.

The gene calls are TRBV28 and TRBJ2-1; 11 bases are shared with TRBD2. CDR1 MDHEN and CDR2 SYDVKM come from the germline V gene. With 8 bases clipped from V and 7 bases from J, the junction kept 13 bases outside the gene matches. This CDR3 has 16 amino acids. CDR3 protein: CASQYISGGAENEQFF. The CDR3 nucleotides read TGTGCCAGCCAATACATTAGCGGGGGGGCCGAGAATGAGCAGTTCTTC. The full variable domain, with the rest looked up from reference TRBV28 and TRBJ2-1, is DVKVTQSSRYLVKRTGEKVFLECVQDMDHENMFWYRQDPGLGLRLIYFSYDVKMKEKGDIPEGYSVSREKKERFSLILESASTNQTSMYLCASQYISGGAENEQFFGPGTRLTVL.

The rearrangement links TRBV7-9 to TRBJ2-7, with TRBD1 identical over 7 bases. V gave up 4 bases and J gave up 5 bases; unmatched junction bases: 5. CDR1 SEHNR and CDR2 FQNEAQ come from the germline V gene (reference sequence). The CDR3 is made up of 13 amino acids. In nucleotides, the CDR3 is TGTGCCAGCAGCTCGCTAGGGGGCCACGAGCAGTACTTC. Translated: CASSSLGGHEQYF. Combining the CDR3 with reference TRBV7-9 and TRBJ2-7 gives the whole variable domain DTGVSQNPRHKITKRGQNVTFRCDPISEHNRLYWYRQTLGQGPEFLTYFQNEAQLEKSRLLSDRFSAERPKGSFSTLEIQRTEQGDSAMYLCASSSLGGHEQYFGPGTRLTVT.

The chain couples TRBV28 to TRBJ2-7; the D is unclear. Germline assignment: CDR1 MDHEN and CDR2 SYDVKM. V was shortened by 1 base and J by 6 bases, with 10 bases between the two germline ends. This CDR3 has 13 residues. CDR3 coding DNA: TGTGCCAGCAGTTTATCATCTACGGGCGAGCAGTACTTC. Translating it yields CASSLSSTGEQYF.

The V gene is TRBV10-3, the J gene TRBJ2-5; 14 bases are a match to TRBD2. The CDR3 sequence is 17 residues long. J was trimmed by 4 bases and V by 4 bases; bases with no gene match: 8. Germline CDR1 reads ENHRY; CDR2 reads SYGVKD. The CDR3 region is CAISGYVTSGRGETQYF. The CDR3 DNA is TGTGCCATCAGTGGATATGTGACTAGCGGGAGGGGAGAGACCCAGTACTTC.